This record concerns one T cell receptor beta chain sequence. This sample was taken from a study of blood T cell repertoires in COVID-19. The repertoire was sequenced with immunoSEQ multiplex PCR; TCRdb's copy has only in-frame clones and lacks some. Of some 110,000 clones listed, around nine tenths are singletons. With 6 bases clipped from V and 0 bases from J, the junction kept 10 bases outside the gene matches. This CDR3 spans 16 amino acids. From germline, CDR1 is MDHEN and CDR2 SYDVKM. The receptor's source is a human donor with active COVID-19. The donor label of this sample is uncertain. The chain joins TRBV28 to TRBJ2-7, with 8 positions matching TRBD2. Source material: peripheral blood. The CDR3 coding sequence is TGTGCCAGCAGCCCGCTTCTGGCGGGGGGCTCCTACGAGCAGTACTTC. It is translated as CASSPLLAGGSYEQYF.